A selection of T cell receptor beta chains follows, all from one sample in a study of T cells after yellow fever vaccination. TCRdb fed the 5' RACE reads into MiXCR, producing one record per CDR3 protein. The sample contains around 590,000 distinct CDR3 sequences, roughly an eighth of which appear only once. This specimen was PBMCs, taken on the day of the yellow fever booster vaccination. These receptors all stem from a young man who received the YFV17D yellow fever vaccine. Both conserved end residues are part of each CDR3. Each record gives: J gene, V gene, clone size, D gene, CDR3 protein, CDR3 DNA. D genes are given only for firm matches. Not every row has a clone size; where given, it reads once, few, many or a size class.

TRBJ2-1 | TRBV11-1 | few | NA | CASSSPGWNEQFF | TGTGCCAGCAGCTCCCCAGGGTGGAATGAGCAGTTCTTC
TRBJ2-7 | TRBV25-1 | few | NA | CASSDPATSSYEQYF | TGTGCCAGCAGTGACCCGGCGACGAGCTCCTACGAGCAGTACTTC
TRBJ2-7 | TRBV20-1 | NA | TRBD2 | CSAPPLTGLAGENEQYF | TGCAGTGCTCCCCCTCTGACCGGACTAGCGGGAGAGAACGAGCAGTACTTC
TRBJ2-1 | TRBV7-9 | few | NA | CASSPRLLAYEQFF | TGTGCCAGCAGCCCGCGCCTACTAGCCTATGAGCAGTTCTTC
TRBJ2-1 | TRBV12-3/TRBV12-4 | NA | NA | CASSPFSVNEQFF | TGTGCCAGCAGTCCTTTTAGCGTTAATGAGCAGTTCTTC
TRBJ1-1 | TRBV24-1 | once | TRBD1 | CTTSQGQGIAEAFF | TGTACCACCAGTCAGGGACAGGGAATCGCTGAAGCTTTCTTT
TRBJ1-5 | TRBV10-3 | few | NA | CATAENGNQPQHF | TGTGCCACCGCCGAAAACGGCAATCAGCCCCAGCATTTT
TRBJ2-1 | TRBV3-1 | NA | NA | CASSHPPLEEWNNEQFF | TGTGCCAGCAGCCACCCCCCCTTGGAGGAATGGAACAATGAGCAGTTCTTC
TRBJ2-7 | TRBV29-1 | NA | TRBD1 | CSVDLGQGTYEQYF | TGCAGCGTTGACTTGGGACAGGGGACCTACGAGCAGTACTTC
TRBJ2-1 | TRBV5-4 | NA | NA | CASSKDQGSYNEQFF | TGTGCCAGCAGTAAGGACCAGGGGTCCTACAATGAGCAGTTCTTC
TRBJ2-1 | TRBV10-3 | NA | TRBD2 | CAISDSFPGGRSEQFF | TGTGCCATCAGTGATTCCTTTCCCGGGGGGAGGAGTGAGCAGTTCTTC
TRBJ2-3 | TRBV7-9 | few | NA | CASSSLPYTDTQYF | TGTGCCAGCAGCTCACTCCCGTACACAGATACGCAGTATTTT
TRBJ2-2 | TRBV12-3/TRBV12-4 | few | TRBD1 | CASLLGQGARELFF | TGTGCCAGCCTCCTGGGACAGGGGGCGAGGGAGCTGTTTTTT